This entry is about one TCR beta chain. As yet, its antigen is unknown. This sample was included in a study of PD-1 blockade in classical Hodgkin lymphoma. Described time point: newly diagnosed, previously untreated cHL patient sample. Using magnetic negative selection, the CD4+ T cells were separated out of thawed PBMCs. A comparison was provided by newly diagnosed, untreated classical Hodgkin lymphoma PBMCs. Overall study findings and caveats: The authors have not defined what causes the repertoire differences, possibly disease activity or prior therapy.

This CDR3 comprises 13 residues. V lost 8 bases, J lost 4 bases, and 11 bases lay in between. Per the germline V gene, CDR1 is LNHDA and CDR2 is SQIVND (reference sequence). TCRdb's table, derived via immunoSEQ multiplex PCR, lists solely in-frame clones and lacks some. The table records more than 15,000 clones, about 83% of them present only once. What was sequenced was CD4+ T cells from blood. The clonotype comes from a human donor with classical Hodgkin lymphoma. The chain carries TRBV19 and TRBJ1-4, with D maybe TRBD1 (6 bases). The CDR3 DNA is TGTGCCAGTCAGGACAGAAATAATGAAAAACTGTTTTTT. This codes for CASQDRNNEKLFF.